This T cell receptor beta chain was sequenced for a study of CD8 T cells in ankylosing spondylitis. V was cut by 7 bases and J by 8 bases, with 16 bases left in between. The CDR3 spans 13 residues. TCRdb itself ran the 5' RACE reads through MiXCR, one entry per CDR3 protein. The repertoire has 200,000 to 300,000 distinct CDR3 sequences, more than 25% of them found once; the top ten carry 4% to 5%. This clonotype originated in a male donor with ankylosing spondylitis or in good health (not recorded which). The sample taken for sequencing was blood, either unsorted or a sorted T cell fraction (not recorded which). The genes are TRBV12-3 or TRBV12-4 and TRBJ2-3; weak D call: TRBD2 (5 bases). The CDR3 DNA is TGTGCCAGCACCCTAGCTGGCGCTGGTACGCAGTATTTT. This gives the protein CASTLAGAGTQYF.